This T cell receptor beta chain was sequenced for a study of human T cells and chemical hapten exposure (dated by TCRdb to about 2021). About the study as a whole: For sensitization, 2% DPC in acetone was applied to a 2 cm by 2 cm area of upper inner arm skin. Blood samples were taken from patients before sensitization (week 0) and then at 2, 6 and about 24 weeks after DPC sensitization. Patch testing on the upper back used Finn chambers containing 0.01% DPC, with scoring done after 6 days according to International Contact Dermatitis Research Group standards. The study tracked peripheral blood TCR repertoire changes in vivo during primary and secondary sensitization to the hapten diphenylcyclopropenone (DPC) in alopecia patients. Libraries were pooled for sequencing, and variation in per-sample TCR yields was attributed mainly to small differences in library volumes within the pool. Weekly therapeutic DPC doses were additionally applied to the scalp of patients throughout the roughly 25-week study period. Alopecia areata with under or over 50% scalp involvement, alopecia totalis and alopecia universalis were represented in the patient cohort, which was mostly female. About 27 alopecia patients gave blood for TCR sequencing at one to four time points (pre-sensitization, 2, 6 and 24 weeks). Broad study findings and their caveats: Repeated subsampling changed both the strength of the expansion versus patch-test correlation and the threshold at which the correlation became significant. All patients had alopecia, a presumed autoimmune disease, so their immune response might differ from that of healthy individuals. The number of PT1 expanded TCRs positively correlated with patch test score, significant at thresholds 8, 16 and 32 but not 4. Expanded TCRs formed significantly more large CDR3 similarity clusters than pre-sensitization or healthy control sets, consistent with antigen-driven responses. DPC sensitization did not change the number of TCRs with a frequency above 1 in 1000, and there was no evidence of changes in global repertoire structure.

Counted from cysteine to phenylalanine, this CDR3 has 16 amino acids. The read is trimmed to its CDR3 DNA, 48 bases read in frame from base 1. V loses 3 bases of germline sequence and J loses 2 bases, and the interval between the two ends is 13 bases. Sequences SNHLY (CDR1) and FYNNEI (CDR2) are obtained from the germline V gene. This clonotype has at least ten counts. This receptor's antigen is unknown. Per-nucleotide qualities are absent, and no much larger clonotype sits a single base away. Explained via the paper, the time point label denotes: patch test 1, 2 weeks after DPC sensitization. The sample's treatment or condition label, decoded: therapeutic diphenylcyclopropenone sensitization with weekly scalp DPC. Blood at each patch-test visit was drawn before the patch test was applied. Patients were eligible if aged 18 to 70, diagnosed with alopecia and judged suitable for DPC therapy, and pregnant patients were excluded. Total RNA was extracted from unfractionated whole blood collected in Tempus Blood RNA tubes.

Library prep was done by RACE. Sequencing instrument: NextSeq 500. Library preparation attached unique molecular identifiers to individual cDNA molecules for quantitative, reproducible TCR counting. For every blood RNA sample, sequencing covered both the TCR alpha and TCR beta chains. Per the original workflow: The median number of TCRs per sample was approximately 96,000, ranging from roughly 20,000 to 700,000. The Decombinator software suite was used to annotate V, J and CDR3 in the TCR reads. For PS versus PT1 abundance plots, all samples were subsampled to the same number of TCRs (28,000). TCRs were defined as expanded if absent before sensitization and observed at least eight times at the 2-week time point. TCRdb redid the processing of the public reads, applying fastp at Q25 and MiXCR, and retained in-frame beta chains. Each CDR3 protein gets just one entry, which takes the most common genes and DNA from the rows behind it. TCRdb's processing, not the authors', yielded these V and J calls. The sample has more than 80,000 distinct CDR3 sequences on record, around 7.8% of them singletons. The top ten clonotypes cover less than 2% of the sample.

The clonotype was recovered from a woman under 40 with alopecia areata. Some clones in this sample may be carry-over from other donors' samples. The sample here was whole blood, taken in connection with sensitization to the hapten diphenylcyclopropenone (DPC). The V gene is TRBV2 and the J gene is TRBJ1-4, with the D gene not clear enough to name. The encoded CDR3 is CASSDPSRRTNEKLFF. In nucleotides, the sequence is TGTGCCAGCAGTGACCCATCCAGGAGGACTAATGAAAAACTGTTTTTT. Joined to the reference TRBV2 and TRBJ1-4 proteins, this CDR3 gives the full variable domain: EPEVTQTPSHQVTQMGQEVILRCVPISNHLYFYWYRQILGQKVEFLVSFYNNEISEKSEIFDDQFSVERPDGSNFTLKIRSTKLEDSAMYFCASSDPSRRTNEKLFFGSGTQLSVL.